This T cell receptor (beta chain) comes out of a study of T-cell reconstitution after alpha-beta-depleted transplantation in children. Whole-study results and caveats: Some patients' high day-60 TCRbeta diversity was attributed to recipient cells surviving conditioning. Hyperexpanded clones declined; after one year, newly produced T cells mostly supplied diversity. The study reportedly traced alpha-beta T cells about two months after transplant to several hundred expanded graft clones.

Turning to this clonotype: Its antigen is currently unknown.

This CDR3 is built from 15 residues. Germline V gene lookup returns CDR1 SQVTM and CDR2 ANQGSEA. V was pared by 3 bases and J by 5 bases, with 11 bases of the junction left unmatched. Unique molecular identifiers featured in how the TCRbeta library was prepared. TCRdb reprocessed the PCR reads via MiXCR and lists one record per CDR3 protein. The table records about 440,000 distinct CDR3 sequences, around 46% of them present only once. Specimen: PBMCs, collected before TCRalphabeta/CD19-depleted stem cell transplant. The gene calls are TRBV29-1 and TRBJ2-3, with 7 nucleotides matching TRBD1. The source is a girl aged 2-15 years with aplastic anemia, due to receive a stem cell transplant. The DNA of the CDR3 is TGCAGCGTTGAGAAGAGAGGACAGGAAAGAGATACGCAGTATTTT. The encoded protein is CSVEKRGQERDTQYF.